Listed here is a single T cell receptor beta chain. Antigen: not known. A much larger clone differs from this one at a single base, so this may be a read error. Time point defined: persistent/refractory GD, antithyroid drugs over 5 years with positive TRAb. PBMC RNA served as the TCR library source. The data were obtained in a study of regulatory T cells in long-lasting Graves disease. On the study more broadly: Over 5 years of antithyroid drugs with positive TSH receptor antibodies was taken to mean persistent Graves' disease.

Arm-PCR of CDR3 regions with iRepertoire HTBI primers generated TCR beta libraries. Original analysis: Sequenced samples collectively carried 60 to 75 TRBV and about 15 TRBJ segments. TCRdb re-analysed the multiplex PCR reads in MiXCR, keeping a single row per CDR3 protein. In this record, the V and J calls reflect TCRdb's handling and not the investigators' own analysis. The table includes hundreds of thousands of distinct CDR3 sequences, around 20% detected once. Study outcomes and limitations: Persistent disease was associated with favored TRBV28 usage and with favored use of TRBJ1-2 and TRBJ2-5.

The CDR3 contains 17 residues. Germline V gene lookup returns CDR1 MDHEN and CDR2 SYDVKM. Sequenced here: peripheral blood mononuclear cells (PBMCs), sampled when the disease was refractory, from a patient treated with antithyroid drugs. The chain carries TRBV28 and TRBJ2-7; D not resolved. This receptor was obtained from a female donor with Graves disease. The CDR3 DNA reads as TGTGCCAGCAGCTTCATCAAGATCGCGAAACCAACCTACAAGCAGTACTTC. It encodes CASSFIKIAKPTYKQYF.